This T cell receptor beta chain is drawn from a study of blood T cell repertoires in COVID-19. Turning to the study itself: The United States, Italy and Spain were the sources of the acute and convalescent COVID-19 samples.

Germline CDR1 and CDR2: ENHRY and SYGVKD. The CDR3 is 13 amino acids. Trimming removed 11 bases from V and 5 bases from J; junction bases left unmatched: 9. In the source study's methods: The assay estimated nucleated cells by amplifying reference gene primers. Assay: immunoSEQ multiplex PCR; the TCRdb copy retains only in-frame clones and omits some. Clonal size and the V and J genes are those of that table, whereas D and trimming came from the DNA. The sample shows around 260,000 clones, 91% of them seen only once. The receptor was derived from a person aged 18 to 35 with COVID-19, enrolled during active disease. The material sequenced was peripheral blood. This chain joins TRBV10-3 and TRBJ1-5, with 7 bases fitting TRBD1. The CDR3 here is CASEADRDQPQHF. The CDR3 DNA follows: TGTGCCTCAGAGGCTGACAGGGATCAGCCCCAGCATTTT.